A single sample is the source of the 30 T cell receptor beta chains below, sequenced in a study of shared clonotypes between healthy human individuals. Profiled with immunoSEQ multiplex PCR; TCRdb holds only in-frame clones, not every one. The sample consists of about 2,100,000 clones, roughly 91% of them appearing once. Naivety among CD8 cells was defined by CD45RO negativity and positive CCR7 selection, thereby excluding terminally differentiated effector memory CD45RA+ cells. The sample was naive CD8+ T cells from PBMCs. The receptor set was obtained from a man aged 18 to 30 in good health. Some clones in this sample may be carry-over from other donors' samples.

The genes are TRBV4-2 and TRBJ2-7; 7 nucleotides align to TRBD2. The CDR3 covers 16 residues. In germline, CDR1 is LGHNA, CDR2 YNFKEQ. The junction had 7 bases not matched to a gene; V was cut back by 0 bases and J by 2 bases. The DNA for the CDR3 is TGTGCCAGCAGCCAAGATCCAAGCGGGGACCCCTACGAGCAGTACTTC. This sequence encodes CASSQDPSGDPYEQYF.

The CDR3 loop reads CSGGQGHPYEQYF. The CDR3 DNA reads TGCAGCGGTGGACAGGGCCACCCCTACGAGCAGTACTTC. The rearrangement uses TRBV29-1 and TRBJ2-7, with 8 bases fitting TRBD1. The germline gives CDR1 SQVTM, CDR2 ANQGSEA. The CDR3 consists of 13 residues. V lost 7 bases, J lost 2 bases, and 7 bases stayed unmatched.

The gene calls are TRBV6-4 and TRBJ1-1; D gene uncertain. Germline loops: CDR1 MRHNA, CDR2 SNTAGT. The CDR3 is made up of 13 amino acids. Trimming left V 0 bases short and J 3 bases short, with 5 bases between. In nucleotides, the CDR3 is TGTGCCAGCAGTGACTCTCCAGACACTGAAGCTTTCTTT. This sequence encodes CASSDSPDTEAFF.

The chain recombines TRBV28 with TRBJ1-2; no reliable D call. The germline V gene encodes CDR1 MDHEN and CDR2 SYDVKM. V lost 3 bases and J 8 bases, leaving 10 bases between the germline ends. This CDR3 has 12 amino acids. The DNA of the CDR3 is TGTGCCAGCAGTTTCATAGGGCGCGGCTACACCTTC. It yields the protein CASSFIGRGYTF.

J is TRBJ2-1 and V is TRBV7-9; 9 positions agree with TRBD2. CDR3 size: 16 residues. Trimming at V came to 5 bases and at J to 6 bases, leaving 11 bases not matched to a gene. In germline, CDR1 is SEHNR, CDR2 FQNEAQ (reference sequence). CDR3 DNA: TGTGCCAGCAGCCCCCGACTAGCGGCGAGGAGCAATGAGCAGTTCTTC. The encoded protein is CASSPRLAARSNEQFF.

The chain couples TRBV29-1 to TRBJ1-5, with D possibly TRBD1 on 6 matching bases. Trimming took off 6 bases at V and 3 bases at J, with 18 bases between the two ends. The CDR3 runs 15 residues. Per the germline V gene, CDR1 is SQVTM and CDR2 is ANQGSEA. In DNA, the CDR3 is TGCAGCGTAGCCGGGACATCGGACGCCAATCAGCCCCAGCATTTT. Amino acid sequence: CSVAGTSDANQPQHF. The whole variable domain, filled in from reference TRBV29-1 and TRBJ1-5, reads SAVISQKPSRDICQRGTSLTIQCQVDSQVTMMFWYRQQPGQSLTLIATANQGSEATYESGFVIDKFPISRPNLTFSTLTVSNMSPEDSSIYLCSVAGTSDANQPQHFGDGTRLSIL.

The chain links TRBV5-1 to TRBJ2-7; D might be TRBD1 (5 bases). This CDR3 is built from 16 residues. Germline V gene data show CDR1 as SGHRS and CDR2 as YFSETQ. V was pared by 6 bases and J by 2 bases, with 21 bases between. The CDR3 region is CASTPTGSGPAYEQYF. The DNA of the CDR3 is TGCGCCAGCACCCCGACCGGGTCAGGGCCAGCCTACGAGCAGTACTTC.

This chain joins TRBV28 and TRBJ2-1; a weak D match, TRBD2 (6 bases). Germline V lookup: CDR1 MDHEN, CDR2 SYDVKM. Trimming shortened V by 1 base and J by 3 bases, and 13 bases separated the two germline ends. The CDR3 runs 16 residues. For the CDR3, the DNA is TGTGCCAGCAGTTTATTGGGGGGAGGACTCTACAATGAGCAGTTCTTC. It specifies CASSLLGGGLYNEQFF.

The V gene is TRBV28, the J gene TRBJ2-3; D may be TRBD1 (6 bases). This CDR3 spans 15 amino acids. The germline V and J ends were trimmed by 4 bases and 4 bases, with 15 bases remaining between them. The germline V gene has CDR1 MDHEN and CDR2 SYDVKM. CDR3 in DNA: TGTGCCAGCAGTTATCAGGGGTTAAAGTCAGATACGCAGTATTTT. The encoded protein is CASSYQGLKSDTQYF.

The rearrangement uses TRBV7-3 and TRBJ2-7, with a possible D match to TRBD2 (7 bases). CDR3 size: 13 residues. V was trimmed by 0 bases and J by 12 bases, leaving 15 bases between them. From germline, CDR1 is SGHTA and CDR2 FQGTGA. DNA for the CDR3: TGTGCCAGCAGCTTAACCGGCGGGGGCGACTGGTACTTC. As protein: CASSLTGGGDWYF.

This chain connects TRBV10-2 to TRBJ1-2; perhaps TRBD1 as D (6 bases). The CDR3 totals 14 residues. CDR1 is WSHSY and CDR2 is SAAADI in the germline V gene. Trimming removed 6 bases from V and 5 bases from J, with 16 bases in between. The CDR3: CASSAQEGGYGYTF. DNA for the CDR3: TGCGCCAGCAGCGCGCAGGAAGGGGGGTATGGCTACACCTTC.

Here the CDR3 reads CASSDDSGLDGGETQYF. The CDR3 nucleotides are TGTGCCAGCAGCGACGACAGTGGACTAGACGGGGGAGAGACCCAGTACTTC. The J gene is TRBJ2-5, the V gene TRBV9; 7 nucleotides align to TRBD2. CDR3 length: 17 amino acids. The V and J ends lost 3 bases and 4 bases, in that order; junction bases with no gene match: 15. From germline, CDR1 is SGDLS and CDR2 YYNGEE.

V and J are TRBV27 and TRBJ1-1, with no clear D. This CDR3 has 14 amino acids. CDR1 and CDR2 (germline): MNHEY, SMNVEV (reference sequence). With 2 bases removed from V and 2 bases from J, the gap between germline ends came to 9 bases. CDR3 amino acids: CASSLRYVNTEAFF. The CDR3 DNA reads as TGTGCCAGCAGTTTACGGTACGTTAACACTGAAGCTTTCTTT.

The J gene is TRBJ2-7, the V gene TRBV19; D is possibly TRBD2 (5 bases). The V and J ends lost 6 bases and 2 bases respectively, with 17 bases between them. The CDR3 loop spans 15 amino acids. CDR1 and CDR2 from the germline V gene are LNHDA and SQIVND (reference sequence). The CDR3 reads CASSYLGANPYEQYF. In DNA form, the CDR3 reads TGTGCCAGTAGCTACTTGGGAGCGAACCCCTACGAGCAGTACTTC.

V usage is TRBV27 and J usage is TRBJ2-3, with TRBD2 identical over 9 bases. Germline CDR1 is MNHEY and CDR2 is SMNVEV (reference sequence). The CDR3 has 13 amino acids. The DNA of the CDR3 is TGTACCACGACTAGCGGAGGCCCGGATACGCAGTATTTT. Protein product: CTTTSGGPDTQYF.

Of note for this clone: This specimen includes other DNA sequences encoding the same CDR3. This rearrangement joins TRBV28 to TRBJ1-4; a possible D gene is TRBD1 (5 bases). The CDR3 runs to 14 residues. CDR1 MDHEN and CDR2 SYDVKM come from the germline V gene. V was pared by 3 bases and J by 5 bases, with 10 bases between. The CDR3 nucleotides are TGTGCCAGCAGTTTTTTTGGGGCGAATGAAAAACTGTTTTTT. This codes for CASSFFGANEKLFF.

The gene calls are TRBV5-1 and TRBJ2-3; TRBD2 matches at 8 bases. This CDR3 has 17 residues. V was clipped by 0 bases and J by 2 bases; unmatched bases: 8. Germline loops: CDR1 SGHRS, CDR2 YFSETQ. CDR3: CASSLDSLAGLTDTQYF. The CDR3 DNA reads TGCGCCAGCAGCTTGGACTCTCTAGCGGGCCTCACAGATACGCAGTATTTT.

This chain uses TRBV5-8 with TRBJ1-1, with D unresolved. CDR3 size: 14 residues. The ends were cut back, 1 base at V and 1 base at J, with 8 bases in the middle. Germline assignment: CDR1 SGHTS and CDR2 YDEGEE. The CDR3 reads CASSLLWGNTEAFF. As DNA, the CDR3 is TGTGCCAGCAGCTTGTTGTGGGGGAACACTGAAGCTTTCTTT. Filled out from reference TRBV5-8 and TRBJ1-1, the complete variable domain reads EAGVTQSPTHLIKTRGQQATLRCSPISGHTSVYWYQQALGLGLQFLLWYDEGEERNRGNFPPRFSGRQFPNYSSELNVNALELEDSALYLCASSLLWGNTEAFFGQGTRLTVV.

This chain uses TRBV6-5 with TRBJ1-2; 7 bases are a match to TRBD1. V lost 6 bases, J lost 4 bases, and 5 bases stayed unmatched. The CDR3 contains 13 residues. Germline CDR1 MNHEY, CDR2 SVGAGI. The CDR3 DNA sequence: TGTGCCAGCAGGCCGACAGGGACCTATGGCTACACCTTC. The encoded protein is CASRPTGTYGYTF.

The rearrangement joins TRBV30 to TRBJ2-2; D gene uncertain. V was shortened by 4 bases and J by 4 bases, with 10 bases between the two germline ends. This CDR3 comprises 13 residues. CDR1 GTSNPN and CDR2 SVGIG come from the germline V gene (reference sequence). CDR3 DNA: TGTGCCTGGACAGAAGTGGGCACCGGGGAGCTGTTTTTT. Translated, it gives CAWTEVGTGELFF.

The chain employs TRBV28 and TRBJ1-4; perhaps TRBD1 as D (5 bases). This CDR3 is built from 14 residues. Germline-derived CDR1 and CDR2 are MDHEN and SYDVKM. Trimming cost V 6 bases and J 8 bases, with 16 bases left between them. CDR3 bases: TGTGCCAGCAGAGGGGAGGATGGTGGCGAAAAACTGTTTTTT. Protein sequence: CASRGEDGGEKLFF.

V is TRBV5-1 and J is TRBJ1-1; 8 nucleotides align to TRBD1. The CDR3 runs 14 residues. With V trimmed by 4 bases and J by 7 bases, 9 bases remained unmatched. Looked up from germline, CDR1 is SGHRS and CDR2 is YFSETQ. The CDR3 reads CASSGGTGIGEAFF. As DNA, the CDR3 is TGCGCCAGCAGCGGGGGGACAGGAATCGGTGAAGCTTTCTTT.

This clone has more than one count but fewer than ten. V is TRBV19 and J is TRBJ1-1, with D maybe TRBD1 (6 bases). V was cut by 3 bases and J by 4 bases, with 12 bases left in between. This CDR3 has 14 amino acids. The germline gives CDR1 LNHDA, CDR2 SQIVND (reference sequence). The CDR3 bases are TGTGCCAGTAGTATTAAGTCGGGGGCCACTGAAGCTTTCTTT. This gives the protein CASSIKSGATEAFF.

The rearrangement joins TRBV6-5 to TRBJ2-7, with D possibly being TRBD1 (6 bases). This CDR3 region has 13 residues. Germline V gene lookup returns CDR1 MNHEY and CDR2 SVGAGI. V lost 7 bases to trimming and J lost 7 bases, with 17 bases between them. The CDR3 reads CASTTRGSPEQYF. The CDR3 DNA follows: TGTGCCAGCACGACAAGGGGGAGTCCTGAGCAGTACTTC.

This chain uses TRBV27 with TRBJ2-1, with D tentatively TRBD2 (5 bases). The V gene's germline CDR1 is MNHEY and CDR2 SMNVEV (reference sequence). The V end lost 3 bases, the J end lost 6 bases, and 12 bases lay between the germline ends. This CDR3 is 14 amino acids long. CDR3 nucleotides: TGTGCCAGCAGTTTTCTTGTGCGGGTCAATGAGCAGTTCTTC. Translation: CASSFLVRVNEQFF.

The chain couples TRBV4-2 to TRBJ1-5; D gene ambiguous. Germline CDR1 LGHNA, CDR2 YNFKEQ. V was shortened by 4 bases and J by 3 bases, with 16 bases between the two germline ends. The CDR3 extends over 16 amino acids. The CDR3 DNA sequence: TGTGCCAGCAGCCCAAGGACTGGGGTCGTCAATCAGCCCCAGCATTTT. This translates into CASSPRTGVVNQPQHF.

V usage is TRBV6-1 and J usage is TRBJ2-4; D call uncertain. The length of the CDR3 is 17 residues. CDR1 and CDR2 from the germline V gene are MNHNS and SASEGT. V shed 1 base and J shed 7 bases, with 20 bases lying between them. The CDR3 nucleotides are TGTGCCAGCAGTGAAGGTGGCGCAGGACCCCAGTGGAACATTCAGTACTTC. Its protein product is CASSEGGAGPQWNIQYF.

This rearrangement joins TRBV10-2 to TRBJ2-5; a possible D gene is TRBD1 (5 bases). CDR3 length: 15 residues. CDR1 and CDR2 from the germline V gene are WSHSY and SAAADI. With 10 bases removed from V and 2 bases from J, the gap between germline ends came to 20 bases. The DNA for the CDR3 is TGCGCCATTTCGGAAGGCCGGACAAGACAAGAGACCCAGTACTTC. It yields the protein CAISEGRTRQETQYF.

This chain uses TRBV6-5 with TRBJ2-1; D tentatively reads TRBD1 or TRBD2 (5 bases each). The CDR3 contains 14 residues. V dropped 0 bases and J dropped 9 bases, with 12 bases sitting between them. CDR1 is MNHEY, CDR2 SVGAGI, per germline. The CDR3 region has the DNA TGTGCCAGCAGTTACTCGTTGTACGGGACTGAGCAGTTCTTC. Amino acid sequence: CASSYSLYGTEQFF.

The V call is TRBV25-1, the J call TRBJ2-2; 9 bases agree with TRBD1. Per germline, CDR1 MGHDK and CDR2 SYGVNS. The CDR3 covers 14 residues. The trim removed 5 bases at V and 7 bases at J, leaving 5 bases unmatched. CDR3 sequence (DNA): TGTGCCAGCAGTAAAGGGACAGGGTACGGGGAGCTGTTTTTT. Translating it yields CASSKGTGYGELFF.